This T cell receptor beta chain is from a study of T cells after yellow fever vaccination. Broader study findings: A weaker secondary response peaked on day 5, the primary on day 15.

Notes on this clonotype: Its antigen is still unknown. The junction and the germline gene differ at one end; a read error may be behind it.

The CDR3 spans 19 residues. Per the germline V gene, CDR1 is MNHEY and CDR2 is SVGEGT. TCRdb re-called the 5' RACE reads through MiXCR, storing one row per CDR3 protein. The table lists 200,000 to 250,000 distinct CDR3 sequences, less than 9% of them singletons, with 0.65% to 0.9% in the top ten. This receptor was identified in a man younger than 40 who received the YFV17D yellow fever vaccine. This chain uses TRBV6-2 or TRBV6-3 with TRBJ2-3; 8 bases align to TRBD2. This specimen consisted of CD4+ T cells sorted from PBMCs, obtained 15 days after the yellow fever booster vaccination. CDR3 DNA: TGTGCCAGCCGTTACTATGGCCGACGGGAGGGTATATTCACAGATACGCAGTATTTT. This codes for CASRYYGRREGIFTDTQYF.